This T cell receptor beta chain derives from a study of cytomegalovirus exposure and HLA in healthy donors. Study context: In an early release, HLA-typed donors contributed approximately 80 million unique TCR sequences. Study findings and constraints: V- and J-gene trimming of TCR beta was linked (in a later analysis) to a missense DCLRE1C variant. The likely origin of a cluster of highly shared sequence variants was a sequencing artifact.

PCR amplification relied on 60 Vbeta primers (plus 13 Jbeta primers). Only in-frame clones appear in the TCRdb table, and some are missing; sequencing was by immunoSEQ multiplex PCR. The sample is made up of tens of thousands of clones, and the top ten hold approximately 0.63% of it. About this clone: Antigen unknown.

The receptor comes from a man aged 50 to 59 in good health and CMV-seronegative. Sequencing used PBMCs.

CDR3 DNA sequence: TGTGCCAGCTCCGGACGGACACTCTCCTATAATTCACCCCTCCACTTT. It codes for CASSGRTLSYNSPLHF. V is TRBV18 and J is TRBJ1-6; tentatively, D is TRBD1 (5 bases). The germline V gene has CDR1 KGHSH and CDR2 LQKENI. V dropped 6 bases and J dropped 0 bases, with 12 bases sitting between them. The CDR3 has 16 residues. Full variable domain (remainder filled in from reference TRBV18 and TRBJ1-6): NAGVMQNPRHLVRRRGQEARLRCSPMKGHSHVYWYRQLPEEGLKFMVYLQKENIIDESGMPKERFSAEFPKEGPSILRIQQVVRGDSAAYFCASSGRTLSYNSPLHFGNGTRLTVT.